This T cell receptor (beta chain) was captured in a study of blood T cell repertoires in COVID-19. Study summary: PBMCs, B-cell-depleted T cells, or T cells provided the cDNA or gDNA that made up the material.

Germline CDR1 and CDR2: SEHNR and FQNEAQ (reference sequence). Losses at the gene ends were 4 bases for V and 6 bases for J; bases not matched to a gene: 6. This CDR3 spans 15 amino acids. Allocation to cohorts depended on clinical history reported by the participants. This table comes from immunoSEQ multiplex PCR, and its TCRdb copy is limited to in-frame clones, with some not included. The sample yields some 300,000 clones, roughly 90% seen once. This receptor was taken from a woman in her 30s who had recovered from COVID-19. Sequencing input: PBMCs or T cells enriched from blood (not recorded which). The V call is TRBV7-9, the J call TRBJ2-1; 10 nucleotides align to TRBD2. In DNA, the CDR3 is TGTGCCAGCAGCTCCCGGACTAGCGGAACCAATGAGCAGTTCTTC. Protein sequence: CASSSRTSGTNEQFF.